The present TCR beta chain was sequenced within a study of T cell repertoires in cytomegalovirus infection. Across the study: Public signatures in TCR beta pointed to CMV infection and matching HLA type. General study results and limits: Based on cumulative public TCR beta family frequency, carriers of CMV plus the relevant HLA were identified.

V was clipped by 2 bases and J by 0 bases, with 11 bases between them. The CDR3 extends over 16 amino acids. The germline CDR1 and CDR2 sequences are MNHNY and SVGAGI (reference sequence). TCRdb passed the reads through MiXCR, listing each CDR3 protein once. This table holds some 270,000 distinct CDR3 sequences, approximately 15% found once. In this sample, this clonotype turned up many times. Its antigen remains unknown. What was sequenced was CD8+ T cells from PBMCs. This clonotype was sampled from a human donor in good health (CMV status not recorded). Some clones in this sample may be carry-over from other donors' samples. The rearrangement links TRBV6-6 to TRBJ1-3, with TRBD1 as a possible D gene (5 bases). CDR3 coding DNA: TGTGCCAGCAGTTACCTGGACACGATCTCTGGAAACACCATATATTTT. As protein: CASSYLDTISGNTIYF.